The present T cell receptor beta chain was sequenced within a study of T-cell memory formation after mild COVID-19 (TCRdb year 2021). Notes on the research overall: TCR sequence clusters from the two donors were found to be largely donor specific. The cohort comprised two young, previously healthy adult volunteers, one female and one male. T-cell clones expanding and contracting after mild COVID-19 in two donors were tracked by longitudinal TCRalpha and TCRbeta repertoire sequencing. Study-wide findings and limitations: Some responding clones were found in pre-infection memory, which suggests that pre-existing cross-reactive memory T cells took part in the SARS-CoV-2 response. SARS-CoV-2 specificity was not confirmed for the second-wave clones peaking on day 37. Contracting CD4+ clones turned up mainly in the CM and EM memory subsets, whereas EMRA was where CD8+ clones were enriched. Clones contracting from day 15 to 85 had balanced CD4/CD8 phenotypes, while a second wave expanding from day 15 to 37 was biased towards CD4+. The study included only a couple of mild cases, and larger cohorts that include severe cases with pre-infection samples were judged to be necessary.

Ficoll-Paque density gradient centrifugation was the method used to isolate PBMCs. This clonotype appeared a few times. Its antigen target is currently unknown. No much larger clone exists at a distance of one base, and base qualities are not known. The V end gives up 4 bases and the J end 9 bases, leaving 3 bases in the junction not matched to a gene. From a lookup of the germline V gene, CDR1 and CDR2 are SGHDT and YYEEEE. Reading from cysteine to phenylalanine, the CDR3 counts 13 amino acids. Just the 39-base CDR3 DNA is kept, in frame starting at base 1. TCRdb names Illumina NovaSeq 6000 as the instrument used. TCRalpha and TCRbeta cDNA libraries were constructed by 5'RACE with constant-segment primers, with sample barcodes and unique molecular identifiers being introduced. RNA was extracted from every sample with Trizol reagent. The libraries were amplified in two PCR steps, and the second step added a second sample barcode and Illumina TruSeq adapters. Sequencing of libraries was performed on an Illumina NovaSeq with 2 x 150 bp paired-end reads. For the original study's pipeline: Demultiplexing of reads and collapsing into UMI-guided consensus sequences were performed with migec v1.2.7. Using mixcr v2.1.11, UMI consensuses were aligned to TRA and TRB V and J templates and then assembled into clonotypes. A clonotype was counted as expanded or contracted only when both edgeR and NoisET called the clonotype significant, with the noise models trained on biological replicates. For edgeR calls, a false discovery rate-adjusted p below 0.01 and a log2 fold-change threshold of 1 were applied. As an exploratory analysis of dynamics, PCA with hierarchical clustering was applied to max-normalized trajectories of the 1000 most abundant clonotypes. Separately sequenced CD4+ and CD8+ repertoires were used to assign a CD4 or CD8 phenotype to each responding clone. The public reads were reanalyzed by TCRdb: fastp trimming at Q25, MiXCR alignment, in-frame beta chains only. Each record represents a unique CDR3 protein, reported with the most common genes and DNA among its rows. None of the V and J calls come from the authors' own analysis; TCRdb made them. This sample has about 270,000 distinct CDR3 sequences in its table, and 15% to 20% of those were observed once. The top ten clonotypes cover roughly 24% of the sample.

The V and J genes are TRBV5-6 and TRBJ2-4, with 11 bases matching TRBD2. This clonotype was sampled from a man in his late teens or twenties who had mild COVID-19 (a few samples of this study predate the infection). The sample titles of this study are shuffled in the database, so cell type and time point are left out; the donor was told from shared clones. Specimen: PBMCs or a T cell subset sorted from them (not recorded which). Read as DNA, the sequence is TGTGCCAGCAGCCGACTAGCGGGGTTCATTCAGTACTTC. It translates to CASSRLAGFIQYF.